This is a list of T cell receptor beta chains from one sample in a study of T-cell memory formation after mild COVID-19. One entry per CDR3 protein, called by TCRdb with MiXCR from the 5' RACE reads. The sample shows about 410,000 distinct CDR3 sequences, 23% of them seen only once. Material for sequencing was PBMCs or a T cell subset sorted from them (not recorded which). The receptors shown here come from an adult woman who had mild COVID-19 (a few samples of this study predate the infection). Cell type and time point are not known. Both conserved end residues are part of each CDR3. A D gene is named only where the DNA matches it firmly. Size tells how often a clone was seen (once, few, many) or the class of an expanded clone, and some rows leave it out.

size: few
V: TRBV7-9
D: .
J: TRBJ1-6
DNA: TGTGCCAGCAGTAACGCTGGGGGGTCTGTTTCACCCCTCCACTTT
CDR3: CASSNAGGSVSPLHF

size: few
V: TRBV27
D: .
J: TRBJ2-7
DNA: TGTGCCAGCAGCCCCCGGGGCGCGGGCGAGCAGTACTTC
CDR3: CASSPRGAGEQYF

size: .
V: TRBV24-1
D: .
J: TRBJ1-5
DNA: TGTGCCACCAGTGATCGCTACGACAGTCAGCCCCAGCATTTT
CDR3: CATSDRYDSQPQHF

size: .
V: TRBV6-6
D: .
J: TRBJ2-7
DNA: TGTTCCAGCAGTTACAGTGCCGGGGGCTACGAGCAGTACTTC
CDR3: CSSSYSAGGYEQYF

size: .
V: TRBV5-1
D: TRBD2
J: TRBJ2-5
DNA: TGCGCCAGCAGCAGAGCCGGGACTAGCGAGTCGTCCCAAGAGACCCAGTACTTC
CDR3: CASSRAGTSESSQETQYF

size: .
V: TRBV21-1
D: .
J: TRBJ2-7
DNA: TGTGCCAGCAGCAAACCCACTCTAGCGGGAGTCGAGCAGTACTTC
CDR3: CASSKPTLAGVEQYF

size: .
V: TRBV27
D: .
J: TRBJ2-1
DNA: TGTGCCAGCAGTTTATCGGGGTCAGGGTACAATGAGCAGTTCTTC
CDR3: CASSLSGSGYNEQFF

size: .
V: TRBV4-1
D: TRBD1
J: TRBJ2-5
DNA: TGCGCCAGCAGCCAAGAGAGGACAGGCGGAGAGACCCAGTACTTC
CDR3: CASSQERTGGETQYF

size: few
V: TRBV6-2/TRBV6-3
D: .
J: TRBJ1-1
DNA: TGTGCCAGCAGTTACGGTGGTGCAGGGCTGGGGAACACTGAAGCTTTCTTT
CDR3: CASSYGGAGLGNTEAFF

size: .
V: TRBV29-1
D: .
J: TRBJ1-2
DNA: TGCAGCGTTGACTTTTCACAGGGCCAAAACTATGGCTACACCTTC
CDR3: CSVDFSQGQNYGYTF

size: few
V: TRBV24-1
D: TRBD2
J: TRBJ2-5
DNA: TGTGCCACCAGTGATTTCGGGACTAGCGGGGGGGAGGGAGAGACCCAGTACTTC
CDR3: CATSDFGTSGGEGETQYF

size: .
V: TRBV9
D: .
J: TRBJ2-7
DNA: TGTGCCAGCAGCCCCACCGACAGTACCTACGAGCAGTACTTC
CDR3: CASSPTDSTYEQYF

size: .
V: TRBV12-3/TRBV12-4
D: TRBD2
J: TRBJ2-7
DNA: TGTGCCAGCAGTCCTTTGACTAGCCCCCTCTCCTACGAGCAGTACTTC
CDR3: CASSPLTSPLSYEQYF

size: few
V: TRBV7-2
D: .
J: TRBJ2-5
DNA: TGTGCCAGCAGCCGTAGGGCGGGACTCCAAGAGACCCAGTACTTC
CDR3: CASSRRAGLQETQYF

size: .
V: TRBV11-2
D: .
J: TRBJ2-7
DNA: TGTGCCAGCAGCCCCCGACCGATAGGCGCGCAGGTCTACGAGCAGTACTTC
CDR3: CASSPRPIGAQVYEQYF

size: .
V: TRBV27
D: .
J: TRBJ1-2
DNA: TGTGCCAGCAGCCCTTGGGCGCTAGACATCTTCGATACCGGTGGCTATGGCTACACCTTC
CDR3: CASSPWALDIFDTGGYGYTF

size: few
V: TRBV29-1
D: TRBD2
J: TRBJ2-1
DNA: TGCAGCGTCCGAGCGGGGGGGCTCAATGAGCAGTTCTTC
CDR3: CSVRAGGLNEQFF

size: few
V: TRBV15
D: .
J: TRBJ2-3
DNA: TGTGCCACCAGCAGAGATTCAGCTAGCTCCGGAGATACGCAGTATTTT
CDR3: CATSRDSASSGDTQYF

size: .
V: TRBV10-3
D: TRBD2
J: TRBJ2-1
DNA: TGTGCCACAGGAACTTCTAGCGGGGGCCACTACAATGAGCAGTTCTTC
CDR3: CATGTSSGGHYNEQFF

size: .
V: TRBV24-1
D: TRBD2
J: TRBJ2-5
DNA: TGTGCCACCAGTGATTTTCGCGGGAGGGGGGGTGAGACCCAGTACTTC
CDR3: CATSDFRGRGGETQYF